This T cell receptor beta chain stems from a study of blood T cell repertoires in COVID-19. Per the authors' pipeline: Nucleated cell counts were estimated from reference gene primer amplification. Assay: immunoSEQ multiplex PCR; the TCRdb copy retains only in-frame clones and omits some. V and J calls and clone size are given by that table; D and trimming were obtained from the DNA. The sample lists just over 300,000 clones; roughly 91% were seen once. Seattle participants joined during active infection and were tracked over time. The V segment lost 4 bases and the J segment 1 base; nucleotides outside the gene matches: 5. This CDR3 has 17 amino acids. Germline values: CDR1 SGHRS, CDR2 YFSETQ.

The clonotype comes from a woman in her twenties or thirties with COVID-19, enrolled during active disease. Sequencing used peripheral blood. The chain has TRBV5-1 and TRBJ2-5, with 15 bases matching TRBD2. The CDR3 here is CASSPGLAGGVQETQYF. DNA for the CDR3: TGCGCCAGCAGCCCCGGACTAGCGGGGGGGGTCCAAGAGACCCAGTACTTC.